The 21 T cell receptor beta chains below come from one sample, sequenced in a study of blood T cells in healthy people across ages (dated by TCRdb to 2015 to 2017). Library creation used 5' RACE. TCRdb shows the sequencer as Illumina HiSeq 2500. A second roughly 7 to 11 cycle PCR used a sample-barcoded 5' primer and a J-beta primer mix. TCRdb trimmed public reads at Q25 via fastp, called clones via MiXCR and kept in-frame beta chains. Rows merge per CDR3 protein into single entries with the most common DNA and genes. The sample table holds approximately 690,000 distinct CDR3 sequences, of which under 70% were seen once. The ten largest clones capture approximately 40% of the sample. Sample: blood. Receptors originate from a man aged 55 to 70 in good health.

The chain uses TRBV5-1 and TRBJ2-6; tentatively, D is TRBD2 (5 bases). V lost 3 bases and J 0 bases, leaving 10 bases between the germline ends. Looked up from germline, CDR1 is SGHRS and CDR2 is YFSETQ. This CDR3 has 16 amino acids. The DNA for the CDR3 is TGCGCCAGCAGCTACCTAGCAGGCTCTGGGGCCAACGTCCTGACTTTC. Translated, it gives CASSYLAGSGANVLTF.

This clonotype was seen a handful of times. This rearrangement joins TRBV6-5 to TRBJ1-5; D is unclear. Germline loops: CDR1 MNHEY, CDR2 SVGAGI. This CDR3 contains 15 residues. V shed 2 bases and J shed 9 bases, with 17 bases lying between them. CDR3: CASSYEATGSWPQHF. Written as DNA, the CDR3 is TGTGCCAGCAGTTACGAGGCTACGGGGTCGTGGCCCCAGCATTTT.

V is TRBV11-3 and J is TRBJ2-1; 7 bases fit TRBD2. V dropped 4 bases and J dropped 6; count of bases not matched to a gene: 12. The CDR3 loop spans 16 amino acids. The germline V gene encodes CDR1 SGHNT and CDR2 YENEEA. CDR3 sequence: CASSSKLAQTTNEQFF. CDR3 DNA sequence: TGTGCCAGCAGCTCGAAACTAGCGCAGACCACCAATGAGCAGTTCTTC.

The rearrangement uses TRBV7-2 and TRBJ2-3; D unclear. V was cut by 5 bases and J by 2 bases, with 8 bases left in between. The CDR3 extends over 13 amino acids. Germline-derived CDR1 and CDR2 are SGHTA and FQGNSA. Here the CDR3 reads CASSAKNTDTQYF. Here the CDR3 DNA reads TGTGCCAGCAGCGCGAAGAACACAGATACGCAGTATTTT.

This clonotype was counted only a few times. This rearrangement joins TRBV20-1 to TRBJ2-7; tentative D call: TRBD2 (5 bases). The CDR3 is made up of 14 amino acids. Trimming left V 0 bases short and J 9 bases short, with 18 bases between. Germline lookup yields CDR1 DFQATT and CDR2 SNEGSKA (reference sequence). CDR3 amino acids: CSARDQDSIMRQYF. The CDR3 DNA sequence: TGCAGTGCTAGAGACCAGGACTCCATAATGCGGCAGTACTTC.

The V call is TRBV7-8, the J call TRBJ2-5, with a weak D call TRBD2 (6 bases). V was cut by 1 base and J by 7 bases, with 13 bases left in between. This CDR3 region has 14 residues. CDR1 and CDR2 from the germline V gene are SGHVS and FQNEAQ. The CDR3 DNA follows: TGTGCCAGCAGCTTAGAAGGGACTTATGGGACCCAGTACTTC. This encodes CASSLEGTYGTQYF.

J is TRBJ2-4 and V is TRBV3-1; a weak D match, TRBD2 (7 bases). The J call is doubtful: the DNA matches TRBJ2-7 better. CDR3 length: 16 amino acids. Germline CDR1 is LGHDT and CDR2 is YNNKEL (reference sequence). The CDR3: CASSQVLGGGPYEQYF. In nucleotides, the CDR3 is TGTGCCAGCAGCCAAGTATTAGGGGGGGGACCCTACGAGCAGTACTTC.

The DNA of the CDR3 is TGCGCCAGCAGCCCGACTAGCGGGGGAGTGGTCAATGAGCAGTTCTTC. This translates into CASSPTSGGVVNEQFF. This chain joins TRBV5-1 and TRBJ2-1; 12 bases align to TRBD2. The CDR3 runs 16 residues. Germline values: CDR1 SGHRS, CDR2 YFSETQ. V dropped 4 bases and J dropped 6; count of bases not matched to a gene: 8.

V usage is TRBV5-1 and J usage is TRBJ2-5; 11 positions agree with TRBD1. Germline CDR1 reads SGHRS; CDR2 reads YFSETQ. The CDR3 has 17 residues. The J segment lost 5 bases and the V segment lost 4 bases, leaving 13 bases of the junction unmatched. Here the CDR3 DNA reads TGCGCCAGCAGCATAGGACAGGGGGCGCCCGTTTACGAGACCCAGTACTTC. This translates into CASSIGQGAPVYETQYF. Drawing the rest from reference TRBV5-1 and TRBJ2-5, the complete variable domain is KAGVTQTPRYLIKTRGQQVTLSCSPISGHRSVSWYQQTPGQGLQFLFEYFSETQRNKGNFPGRFSGRQFSNSRSEMNVSTLELGDSALYLCASSIGQGAPVYETQYFGPGTRLLVL.

The V call is TRBV27, the J call TRBJ2-7; either TRBD1 or TRBD2 may fit D (5 bases each). The germline gives CDR1 MNHEY, CDR2 SMNVEV (reference sequence). The CDR3 covers 14 residues. The V and J ends lost 3 bases and 5 bases respectively, with 14 bases between them. CDR3 in DNA: TGTGCCAGCAGTTTGGCGTGGGGGAGCGACGAGCAGTACTTC. This encodes CASSLAWGSDEQYF.

The rearrangement links TRBV5-1 to TRBJ2-5; tentatively, D is TRBD1 (5 bases). The CDR3 loop spans 15 amino acids. Trimming took off 0 bases at V and 4 bases at J, with 13 bases between the two ends. Germline lookup yields CDR1 SGHRS and CDR2 YFSETQ. CDR3 region: CASSLVLQGGETQYF. The CDR3 nucleotides read TGCGCCAGCAGCTTGGTTTTGCAGGGCGGAGAGACCCAGTACTTC.

In its sample, this clonotype was seen a few times. The genes are TRBV5-1 and TRBJ1-2; the match to TRBD1 covers 7 bases. V trimming: 4 bases; J trimming: 9 bases; junction bases outside the gene matches: 9. CDR3 length equals 13 residues. Germline lookup yields CDR1 SGHRS and CDR2 YFSETQ. The CDR3 DNA reads TGCGCCAGCAGCCTAGAGGACAGGTGGAGCTACACCTTC. This translates into CASSLEDRWSYTF.

The chain combines TRBV3-1 with TRBJ1-4; the match to TRBD1 covers 8 bases. V gave up 4 bases and J gave up 6 bases; unmatched junction bases: 10. Germline V gene lookup returns CDR1 LGHDT and CDR2 YNNKEL (reference sequence). The length of the CDR3 is 16 residues. The CDR3 loop is CASSLYSGTGHEKLFF. The CDR3 nucleotides are TGTGCCAGCAGCCTCTACTCCGGGACAGGTCATGAAAAACTGTTTTTT.

The rearrangement joins TRBV6-8 to TRBJ2-4; D not resolved. The CDR3 contains 14 residues. Germline CDR1 is MNHGY and CDR2 is SAAAGT. Trimming shortened V by 2 bases and J by 6 bases, and 11 bases separated the two germline ends. The chain's CDR3 is CASSYRLSGNIQYF. Written as DNA, the CDR3 is TGTGCCAGCAGTTACAGGTTATCCGGAAACATTCAGTACTTC.

This chain uses TRBV2 with TRBJ1-2; D is uncertain. Germline CDR1 SNHLY, CDR2 FYNNEI. The V and J ends lost 7 bases and 0 bases respectively, with 18 bases between them. This CDR3 has 16 amino acids. The CDR3 sequence: CASTFEGSRANYGYTF. CDR3 nucleotide sequence: TGTGCCAGCACCTTCGAGGGCAGTAGAGCTAACTATGGCTACACCTTC. Based on the CDR3 plus reference TRBV2 and TRBJ1-2, the full variable domain is EPEVTQTPSHQVTQMGQEVILRCVPISNHLYFYWYRQILGQKVEFLVSFYNNEISEKSEIFDDQFSVERPDGSNFTLKIRSTKLEDSAMYFCASTFEGSRANYGYTFGSGTRLTVV.

The chain is built from TRBV6-6 and TRBJ1-2; D is perhaps TRBD1 (5 bases). Looked up from germline, CDR1 is MNHNY and CDR2 is SVGAGI (reference sequence). The CDR3 runs to 12 residues. Trimming left V 9 bases short and J 7 bases short, with 15 bases between. DNA of the CDR3: TGTGCCAGTGCCCAACCCGGGGGTGGCTACACCTTC. Protein sequence: CASAQPGGGYTF.

The chain joins TRBV5-4 to TRBJ1-2; 9 bases fit TRBD1. The CDR3 spans 15 residues. V lost 3 bases and J lost 4; bases outside the gene matches: 7. Germline CDR1 and CDR2: SGHNT and YYREEE (reference sequence). The CDR3 sequence is CASSSTGTGLYGYTF. The DNA for the CDR3 is TGTGCCAGCAGCTCGACCGGGACAGGGCTCTATGGCTACACCTTC.

In this sample, this clonotype turned up a few times. This chain connects TRBV20-1 to TRBJ2-5, with 9 bases lining up with TRBD2. In germline, CDR1 is DFQATT, CDR2 SNEGSKA (reference sequence). V lost 3 bases, J lost 2 bases, and 7 bases stayed unmatched. This CDR3 has 15 residues. The CDR3 spells CSASRSSGVQETQYF. CDR3 DNA: TGCAGTGCTAGTCGTTCTAGCGGGGTACAAGAGACCCAGTACTTC.

The chain links TRBV20-1 to TRBJ2-3, with 9 nucleotides matching TRBD2. The CDR3 runs to 15 residues. V shed 5 bases, J shed 3 bases, and the junction held 9 bases outside the gene matches. In germline, CDR1 is DFQATT, CDR2 SNEGSKA (reference sequence). The CDR3 DNA follows: TGCAGTGCTTACCCGACTAGCGGTGAGACAGATACGCAGTATTTT. As protein: CSAYPTSGETDTQYF.

This clonotype was counted only a few times. The V call is TRBV7-9, the J call TRBJ2-1; D is possibly TRBD1 (5 bases). This CDR3 is built from 17 residues. V gave up 5 bases and J gave up 4 bases, with 21 bases separating them. The germline V gene encodes CDR1 SEHNR and CDR2 FQNEAQ (reference sequence). CDR3: CASSPGPGRIMYNEQFF. In DNA form, the CDR3 reads TGTGCCAGCAGCCCCGGACCAGGGCGGATCATGTACAATGAGCAGTTCTTC.

V usage is TRBV29-1 and J usage is TRBJ2-1; D is unclear. The V and J ends lost 6 bases and 2 bases respectively, with 11 bases between them. This CDR3 region has 13 residues. Germline V CDR1 and CDR2: SQVTM, ANQGSEA. In DNA, the CDR3 is TGCAGCGTCGAACAGATAGCCTACAATGAGCAGTTCTTC. Protein sequence: CSVEQIAYNEQFF.